The 24 T cell receptor beta chains presented below share a single source sample, sequenced in a study of cytotoxic CD8 clonotypes in ibrutinib-treated CLL. TCRdb keeps only in-frame clones here, not all; method: immunoSEQ multiplex PCR. The sample lists over 130,000 clones; about 84% were seen once. Specimen: PBMCs, collected after 36 months of ibrutinib treatment. All receptors come from a human donor with chronic lymphocytic leukemia.

In the case of this clone: This sample includes further DNA sequences coding for the same CDR3. The J gene is TRBJ1-5, the V gene TRBV6-5; D possibly corresponds to TRBD1 (6 bases). The CDR3 totals 14 residues. Trimming took off 6 bases at V and 2 bases at J, with 11 bases between the two ends. CDR1 MNHEY and CDR2 SVGAGI come from the germline V gene. The CDR3 DNA reads TGTGCCAGCAGCTTACAGGGAGGCAATCAGCCCCAGCATTTT. It is translated as CASSLQGGNQPQHF.

The chain has TRBV19 and TRBJ2-3; 9 bases fit TRBD1. With 4 bases clipped from V and 6 bases from J, the junction kept 8 bases outside the gene matches. The germline gives CDR1 LNHDA, CDR2 SQIVND (reference sequence). CDR3 length: 15 amino acids. CDR3 in amino acids: CASSTGTGPMDTQYF. The CDR3 bases are TGTGCCAGTAGTACAGGGACAGGGCCTATGGATACGCAGTATTTT. The full variable domain, rest sourced from reference TRBV19 and TRBJ2-3, is DGGITQSPKYLFRKEGQNVTLSCEQNLNHDAMYWYRQDPGQGLRLIYYSQIVNDFQKGDIAEGYSVSREKKESFPLTVTSAQKNPTAFYLCASSTGTGPMDTQYFGPGTRLTVL.

The J gene is TRBJ2-3, the V gene TRBV6-6; unclear D gene. The germline V gene has CDR1 MNHNY and CDR2 SVGAGI (reference sequence). The CDR3 is 14 amino acids. V was pared by 2 bases and J by 0 bases, with 6 bases between. DNA for the CDR3: TGTGCCAGCAGTTACAGGCGGAGCACAGATACGCAGTATTTT. Its protein is CASSYRRSTDTQYF.

The chain recombines TRBV11-2 with TRBJ1-2; D ambiguous. The CDR3 has 16 residues. V was trimmed by 3 bases and J by 3 bases, leaving 17 bases between them. Germline V gene lookup returns CDR1 SGHAT and CDR2 FQNNGV. This CDR3 reads CASSFRSFSTHYGYTF. The DNA of the CDR3 is TGTGCCAGCAGCTTCAGATCGTTTAGTACTCACTATGGCTACACCTTC.

The V and J genes are TRBV9 and TRBJ2-2, with 11 positions matching TRBD1. V gave up 4 bases and J gave up 6 bases; unmatched junction bases: 5. Germline V lookup: CDR1 SGDLS, CDR2 YYNGEE. This CDR3 has 15 residues. The CDR3 nucleotides read TGTGCCAGCAGCCCCTGGGGACAGGGGGCCGGGGAGCTGTTTTTT. This codes for CASSPWGQGAGELFF. Drawing the rest from reference TRBV9 and TRBJ2-2, the complete variable domain is DSGVTQTPKHLITATGQRVTLRCSPRSGDLSVYWYQQSLDQGLQFLIQYYNGEERAKGNILERFSAQQFPDLHSELNLSSLELGDSALYFCASSPWGQGAGELFFGEGSRLTVL.

This clone was counted between two and nine times. The sample contains more than one DNA sequence encoding this CDR3. The chain couples TRBV5-1 to TRBJ1-1; no clear D. The CDR3 runs to 13 residues. Trimming shortened V by 0 bases and J by 0 bases, and 3 bases separated the two germline ends. The germline CDR1 and CDR2 sequences are SGHRS and YFSETQ. CDR3 DNA sequence: TGCGCCAGCAGCTTGGGCATGAACACTGAAGCTTTCTTT. Protein sequence: CASSLGMNTEAFF.

Here the CDR3 DNA reads TGTGCCAGCAGCGTAGCTACGAGGGGAGAGACCCAGTACTTC. Translating it yields CASSVATRGETQYF. This rearrangement joins TRBV9 to TRBJ2-5; D possibly matches TRBD1 or TRBD2 (5 bases each). Trimming cost V 0 bases and J 4 bases, with 10 bases left between them. CDR3 length: 14 residues. The V gene's germline CDR1 is SGDLS and CDR2 YYNGEE.

About this clone: This CDR3 is also generated by other DNA sequences in the sample. This chain connects TRBV5-1 to TRBJ1-4; the D is unclear. V lost 0 bases to trimming and J lost 0 bases, with 6 bases between them. The germline gives CDR1 SGHRS, CDR2 YFSETQ. CDR3 length: 15 residues. CDR3 protein: CASSLAGATNEKLFF. The CDR3 coding sequence is TGCGCCAGCAGCTTGGCCGGGGCAACTAATGAAAAACTGTTTTTT.

This clone was detected only a few times. The chain carries TRBV7-6 and TRBJ1-5, with D possibly being TRBD1 (6 bases). The CDR3 covers 14 residues. The V gene's germline CDR1 is SGHVS and CDR2 FNYEAQ. Trimming shortened V by 5 bases and J by 6 bases, and 14 bases separated the two germline ends. The CDR3 bases are TGTGCCAGCAGCCCGGGGACAACAAGTCAGCCCCAGCATTTT. Translated, it gives CASSPGTTSQPQHF.

This sequence joins TRBV4-1 and TRBJ1-4; no clear D. V lost 0 bases to trimming and J lost 5 bases, with 10 bases between them. Looked up from germline, CDR1 is MGHRA and CDR2 is YSYEKL. The CDR3 runs to 15 residues. CDR3 bases: TGCGCCAGCAGCCAAGAGAGTCAGGAAAATGAAAAACTGTTTTTT. The encoded protein is CASSQESQENEKLFF.

The rearrangement uses TRBV19 and TRBJ2-7; no reliable D call. V lost 3 bases to trimming and J lost 0 bases, with 12 bases between them. Germline values: CDR1 LNHDA, CDR2 SQIVND (reference sequence). The CDR3 is 15 residues long. For the CDR3, the DNA is TGTGCCAGTAGTATCGGCGTGTCTAGCTCCTACGAGCAGTACTTC. It encodes CASSIGVSSSYEQYF.

The chain is built from TRBV18 and TRBJ1-1, with TRBD1 identical over 9 bases. V lost 0 bases, J lost 7 bases, and 9 bases stayed unmatched. The germline V gene has CDR1 KGHSH and CDR2 LQKENI. CDR3 length equals 16 residues. For the CDR3, the DNA is TGTGCCAGCTCACCACCGGGGGACAGGGCCTGGGGTGAAGCTTTCTTT. Translating it yields CASSPPGDRAWGEAFF.

V usage is TRBV28 and J usage is TRBJ2-3; no clear D. Trimming shortened V by 7 bases and J by 6 bases, and 8 bases separated the two germline ends. Germline V gene data show CDR1 as MDHEN and CDR2 as SYDVKM. The CDR3 length is 11 residues. The DNA for the CDR3 is TGTGCCAGCACCACTCTGGATACGCAGTATTTT. It translates to CASTTLDTQYF.

The V call is TRBV25-1, the J call TRBJ2-1; unclear D gene. CDR1 and CDR2 (germline): MGHDK, SYGVNS. This CDR3 comprises 14 residues. V lost 4 bases, J lost 4 bases, and 11 bases lay in between. The CDR3 nucleotides are TGTGCCAGCAGTGGGGTCGGCAGTTACAATGAGCAGTTCTTC. Translation gives CASSGVGSYNEQFF.

The chain has TRBV19 and TRBJ1-1, with TRBD1 matching over 11 bases. Per the germline V gene, CDR1 is LNHDA and CDR2 is SQIVND (reference sequence). The J segment lost 1 base and the V segment lost 4 bases, leaving 8 bases of the junction unmatched. This CDR3 has 17 amino acids. CDR3 in amino acids: CASSNGQGARANTEAFF. The CDR3 coding sequence is TGTGCCAGTAGTAACGGACAGGGGGCGCGGGCGAACACTGAAGCTTTCTTT.

The rearrangement joins TRBV2 to TRBJ2-1, with TRBD2 matching over 10 bases. There are 18 residues in the CDR3. Germline V gives CDR1 SNHLY, CDR2 FYNNEI. Trimming at V came to 2 bases and at J to 7 bases, leaving 14 bases not matched to a gene. CDR3 DNA sequence: TGTGCCAGCAGTGAAAAAGGCGGGACTAGCGTGGGGAGGAATGAGCAGTTCTTC. Its translation: CASSEKGGTSVGRNEQFF.

The chain uses TRBV27 and TRBJ2-1; D tentatively reads TRBD1 or TRBD2 (5 bases each). V lost 3 bases and J lost 0, with 15 bases in between. Germline V gene lookup returns CDR1 MNHEY and CDR2 SMNVEV (reference sequence). This CDR3 is built from 17 residues. The chain's CDR3 is CASSLVGTFHSYNEQFF. CDR3 sequence (DNA): TGTGCCAGCAGTTTGGTGGGGACCTTCCACTCCTACAATGAGCAGTTCTTC.

This chain uses TRBV10-2 with TRBJ2-7, with D perhaps given as TRBD1 or TRBD2 (6 bases each). V lost 10 bases and J 2 bases, leaving 18 bases between the germline ends. This CDR3 is built from 14 residues. The germline gives CDR1 WSHSY, CDR2 SAAADI. The DNA of the CDR3 is TGCGCCACCTCCGATTCGGGGGACACCTACGAGCAGTACTTC. This gives the protein CATSDSGDTYEQYF.

V gene TRBV2 combines with J gene TRBJ2-7, with 7 nucleotides matching TRBD1. Germline V gene data show CDR1 as SNHLY and CDR2 as FYNNEI. The length of the CDR3 is 16 residues. The junction had 13 bases not matched to a gene; V was cut back by 6 bases and J by 2 bases. The CDR3 DNA reads TGTGCCAGCAGCGGACGACCCGGGACAGTGGCCTACGAGCAGTACTTC. It is translated as CASSGRPGTVAYEQYF. The entire variable domain, with the rest obtained from reference TRBV2 and TRBJ2-7, is as follows: EPEVTQTPSHQVTQMGQEVILRCVPISNHLYFYWYRQILGQKVEFLVSFYNNEISEKSEIFDDQFSVERPDGSNFTLKIRSTKLEDSAMYFCASSGRPGTVAYEQYFGPGTRLTVT.

This clone was counted a few times. The chain carries TRBV6-5 and TRBJ2-2; no clear D. The germline CDR1 and CDR2 sequences are MNHEY and SVGAGI. This CDR3 is 13 amino acids long. V was trimmed by 6 bases and J by 1 base, leaving 6 bases between them. CDR3 coding DNA: TGTGCCAGCAGAAACATGAACACCGGGGAGCTGTTTTTT. It encodes CASRNMNTGELFF.

The chain employs TRBV2 and TRBJ1-2; D gene ambiguous. With 10 bases removed from V and 6 bases from J, the gap between germline ends came to 18 bases. Germline V gene data show CDR1 as SNHLY and CDR2 as FYNNEI. The CDR3 loop spans 13 amino acids. This CDR3 reads CATRLYGIDGYTF. Written as DNA, the CDR3 is TGTGCCACCCGTTTGTACGGGATCGATGGCTACACCTTC.

J is TRBJ2-5 and V is TRBV4-1; D may be TRBD1 (5 bases). Germline values: CDR1 MGHRA, CDR2 YSYEKL. Trimming cost V 4 bases and J 1 base, with 10 bases left between them. The CDR3 totals 14 residues. CDR3 protein: CASSRWGRQETQYF. The CDR3 DNA follows: TGCGCCAGCAGCCGGTGGGGCCGCCAAGAGACCCAGTACTTC.

The rearrangement joins TRBV7-8 to TRBJ1-1; D is possibly TRBD1 (5 bases). There are 14 residues in the CDR3. Germline CDR1 SGHVS, CDR2 FQNEAQ. Trimming took off 1 base at V and 12 bases at J, with 18 bases between the two ends. The CDR3 spells CASSLGRYRIGTFF. The CDR3 DNA follows: TGTGCCAGCAGCTTAGGCAGGTACAGGATAGGGACTTTCTTT.

This clone came up once. The chain employs TRBV4-1 and TRBJ1-2; 9 bases fit TRBD1. Germline loops: CDR1 MGHRA, CDR2 YSYEKL. This CDR3 is 16 amino acids long. The V and J ends lost 6 bases and 2 bases, in that order; junction bases with no gene match: 10. The chain's CDR3 is CASRRGGTGINYGYTF. The CDR3, as DNA: TGCGCCAGCAGACGGGGGGGGACAGGGATCAACTATGGCTACACCTTC.